This T cell receptor beta chain was recorded in a study of CD4 and CD8 cells across lung adenocarcinoma regions. Points on this clonotype: An end of the junction differs from the germline gene, which may be a read error.

TCRdb redid the calling of the PCR reads with MiXCR, one entry per CDR3 protein. The profile shows 5,500 to 7,500 distinct CDR3 sequences, around half of them singletons. The patients had localized lung adenocarcinoma, a non-small cell subtype. The specimen sequenced was CD8+ T cells from the center of a lung tumor. The receptor comes from a female donor with lung adenocarcinoma. The CD4 and CD8 labels of this study may be unreliable.

The chain's CDR3 is CASIGLSTDAQYF. CDR3 bases: TGTGCCAGCATAGGACTGAGCACAGATGCGCAGTATTTT. The rearrangement links TRBV6-1 to TRBJ2-3; tentatively, D is TRBD2 (5 bases). This CDR3 has 13 residues. Germline-derived CDR1 and CDR2 are MNHNS and SASEGT.